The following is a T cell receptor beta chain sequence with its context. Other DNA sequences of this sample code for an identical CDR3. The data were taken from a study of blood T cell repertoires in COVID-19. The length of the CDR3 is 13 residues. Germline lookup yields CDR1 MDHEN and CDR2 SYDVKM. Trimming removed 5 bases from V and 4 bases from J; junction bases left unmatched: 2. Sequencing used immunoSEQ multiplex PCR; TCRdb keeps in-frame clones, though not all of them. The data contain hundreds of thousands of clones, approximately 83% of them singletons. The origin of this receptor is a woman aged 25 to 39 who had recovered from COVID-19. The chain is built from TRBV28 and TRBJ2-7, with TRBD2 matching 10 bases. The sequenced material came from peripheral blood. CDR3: CASSRTSGYEQYF. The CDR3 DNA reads TGTGCCAGCAGTCGGACTAGCGGTTACGAGCAGTACTTC.